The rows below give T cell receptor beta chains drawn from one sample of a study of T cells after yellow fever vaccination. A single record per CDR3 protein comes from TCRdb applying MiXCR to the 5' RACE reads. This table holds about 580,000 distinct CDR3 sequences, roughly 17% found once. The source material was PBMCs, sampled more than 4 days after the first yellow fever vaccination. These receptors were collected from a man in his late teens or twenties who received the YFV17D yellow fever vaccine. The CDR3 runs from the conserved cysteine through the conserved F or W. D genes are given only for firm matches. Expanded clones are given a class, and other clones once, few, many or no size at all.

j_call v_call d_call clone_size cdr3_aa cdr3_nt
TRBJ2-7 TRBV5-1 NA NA CASSLGATIQQYF TGCGCCAGCAGCCTGGGGGCGACTATACAGCAGTACTTC
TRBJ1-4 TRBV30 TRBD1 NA CAWSDTGTDNEKLFF TGTGCCTGGAGTGATACCGGGACAGATAATGAAAAACTGTTTTTT
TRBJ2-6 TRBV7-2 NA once CASSSVGPPSGANVLTF TGTGCCAGCAGCTCCGTCGGGCCACCGTCTGGGGCCAACGTCCTGACTTTC
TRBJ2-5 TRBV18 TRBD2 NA CASSPVRGGQETQYF TGTGCCAGCTCACCAGTCCGGGGGGGCCAAGAGACCCAGTACTTC
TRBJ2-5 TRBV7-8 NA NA CASSLIAGRKETQYF TGTGCCAGCAGCTTAATCGCGGGTAGGAAAGAGACCCAGTACTTC
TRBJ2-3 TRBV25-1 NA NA CAAASRHLSTDTQYF TGTGCCGCAGCATCCAGACACCTTAGCACAGATACGCAGTATTTT
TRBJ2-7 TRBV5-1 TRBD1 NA CVSSLKRDSLYEQYF TGCGTCAGCAGCCTGAAACGGGACAGTCTCTACGAGCAGTACTTC
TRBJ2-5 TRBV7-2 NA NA CASSSILGTQYF TGTGCCAGCAGCTCTATTTTAGGGACCCAGTACTTC
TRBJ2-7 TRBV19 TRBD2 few CASGPGGRTYEQYF TGTGCCAGTGGCCCCGGGGGGAGGACCTACGAGCAGTACTTC
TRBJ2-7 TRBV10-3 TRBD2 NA CAISESWGGGAYEQYF TGTGCCATCAGTGAGAGCTGGGGCGGGGGGGCCTACGAGCAGTACTTC
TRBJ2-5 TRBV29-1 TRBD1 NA CSAGDRQETQYF TGCAGCGCCGGGGACAGACAAGAGACCCAGTACTTC
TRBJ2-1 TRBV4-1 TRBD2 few CASSQDGYTSGGGEQFF TGCGCCAGCAGCCAAGATGGGTACACTAGCGGGGGGGGTGAGCAGTTCTTC
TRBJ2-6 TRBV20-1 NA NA CSAGPYFGDLGGANVLTF TGCAGTGCTGGACCATATTTCGGGGATTTAGGTGGGGCCAACGTCCTGACTTTC
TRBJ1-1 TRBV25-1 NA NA CASIAPVNTEAFF TGTGCCAGCATCGCCCCCGTGAACACTGAAGCTTTCTTT
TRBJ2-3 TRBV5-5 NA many CASSADADTQYF TGTGCCAGCAGCGCGGATGCGGATACGCAGTATTTT
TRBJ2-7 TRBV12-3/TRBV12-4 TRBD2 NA CASASGGGYEQYF TGTGCCAGCGCTAGCGGGGGGGGTTACGAGCAGTACTTC
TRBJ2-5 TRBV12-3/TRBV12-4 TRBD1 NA CASSHRDREETQYF TGTGCCAGCAGCCACCGGGACAGGGAAGAGACCCAGTACTTC
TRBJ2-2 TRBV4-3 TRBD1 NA CASSQLGTGVATGELFF TGCGCCAGCAGCCAACTAGGGACAGGGGTTGCCACCGGGGAGCTGTTTTTT
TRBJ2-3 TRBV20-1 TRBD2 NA CSVISGRGATDTQYF TGCAGTGTCATCTCCGGGCGGGGGGCCACAGATACGCAGTATTTT
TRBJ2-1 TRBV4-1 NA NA CASSQDPGAGENEQFF TGCGCCAGCAGCCAAGATCCCGGGGCTGGGGAGAATGAGCAGTTCTTC
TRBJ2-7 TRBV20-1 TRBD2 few CSAAWRGVTPSYEQYF TGCAGTGCCGCGTGGCGGGGGGTTACCCCCTCCTACGAGCAGTACTTC
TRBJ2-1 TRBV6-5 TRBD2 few CASSYSGTSGGLSYNEQFF TGTGCCAGCAGTTACTCTGGGACTAGCGGGGGGCTCTCCTACAATGAGCAGTTCTTC
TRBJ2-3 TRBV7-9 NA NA CASSWDPDTQYF TGTGCCAGCAGCTGGGATCCGGATACGCAGTATTTT
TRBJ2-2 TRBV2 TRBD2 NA CASEAGGPLGGLFF TGTGCCAGCGAAGCGGGGGGCCCCCTCGGTGGGCTGTTTTTT
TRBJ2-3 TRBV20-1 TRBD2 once CSARKGGGVDTQYF TGCAGTGCTAGAAAGGGCGGGGGGGTAGATACGCAGTATTTT
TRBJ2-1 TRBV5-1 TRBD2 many CASSLATSGGPYNEQFF TGCGCCAGCAGCTTGGCGACTAGCGGGGGACCCTACAATGAGCAGTTCTTC
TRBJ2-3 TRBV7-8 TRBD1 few CASSLTGGKDTQYF TGTGCCAGCAGCTTGACAGGGGGGAAAGATACGCAGTATTTT
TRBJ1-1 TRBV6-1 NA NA CASNPGDRHAEAFF TGTGCCAGCAACCCCGGGGACCGGCACGCTGAAGCTTTCTTT
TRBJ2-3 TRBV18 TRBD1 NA CASSPPSRGLEDTQYF TGTGCCAGCTCACCACCGAGCAGGGGGCTGGAAGATACGCAGTATTTT
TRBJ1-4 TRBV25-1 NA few CASFSNEKLFF TGTGCCAGTTTCTCTAATGAAAAACTGTTTTTT
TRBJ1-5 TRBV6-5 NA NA CATGQNQPQHF TGTGCCACCGGACAGAATCAGCCCCAGCATTTT
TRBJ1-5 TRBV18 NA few CASSPEMDQPQHF TGTGCCAGCTCCCCAGAGATGGACCAGCCCCAGCATTTT
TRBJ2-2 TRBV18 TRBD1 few CASSPWSTGEAGELFF TGTGCCAGCTCACCATGGTCGACAGGGGAAGCCGGGGAGCTGTTTTTT
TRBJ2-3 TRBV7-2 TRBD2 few CASSSGTSGGVTDTQYF TGTGCCAGCAGTAGTGGGACTAGCGGGGGGGTGACAGATACGCAGTATTTT
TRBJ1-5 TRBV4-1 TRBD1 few CASSPDRVVRQPQHF TGCGCCAGCAGCCCCGACAGGGTTGTGAGGCAGCCCCAGCATTTT
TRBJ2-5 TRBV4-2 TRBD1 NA CASSQVDRAETQYF TGTGCCAGCAGCCAAGTGGACAGGGCGGAGACCCAGTACTTC
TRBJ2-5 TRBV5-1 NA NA CASSKGHPQETQYF TGCGCCAGCAGCAAGGGACACCCCCAAGAGACCCAGTACTTC
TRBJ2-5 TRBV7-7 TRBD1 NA CASSADRGTQETQYF TGTGCTAGCAGCGCGGACAGGGGGACTCAAGAGACCCAGTACTTC
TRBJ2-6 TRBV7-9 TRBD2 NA CASGTSAGANVLTF TGTGCCAGCGGTACTAGCGCTGGGGCCAACGTCCTGACTTTC
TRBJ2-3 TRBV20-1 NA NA CSARDQRRGPDTQYF TGCAGTGCTAGAGATCAGCGGAGGGGGCCTGATACGCAGTATTTT
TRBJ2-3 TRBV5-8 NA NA CASSITPADTQYF TGTGCCAGCAGCATCACCCCCGCAGATACGCAGTATTTT
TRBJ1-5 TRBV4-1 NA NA CASSPKSGQEPQHF TGCGCCAGCAGCCCAAAATCAGGGCAGGAGCCCCAGCATTTT
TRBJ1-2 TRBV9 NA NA CASSVGRGDGYTF TGTGCCAGCAGCGTAGGTCGGGGAGACGGCTACACCTTC
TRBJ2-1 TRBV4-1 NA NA CASSQETSDNEQFF TGCGCCAGCAGCCAAGAGACCAGCGACAATGAGCAGTTCTTC
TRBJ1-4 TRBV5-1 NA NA CASSDDPGQKEKLFF TGCGCCAGCAGCGACGATCCGGGACAAAAAGAAAAACTGTTTTTT
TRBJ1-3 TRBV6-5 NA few CASSYDVRGLSGNTIYF TGTGCCAGCAGTTACGACGTGCGGGGCCTCTCTGGAAACACCATATATTTT
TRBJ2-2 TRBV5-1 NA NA CASSPGPGRAFRTGELFF TGCGCCAGCAGCCCCGGTCCGGGCAGGGCGTTTCGGACCGGGGAGCTGTTTTTT
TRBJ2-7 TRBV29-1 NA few CSVEDLEGPSYEQYF TGCAGCGTTGAAGATCTCGAGGGGCCATCCTACGAGCAGTACTTC